This entry lists 21 T cell receptor beta chains sequenced from one sample in a study of T-cell reconstitution after alpha-beta-depleted transplantation in children. A TCRbeta library incorporating unique molecular identifiers was prepared. TCRdb itself ran the PCR reads through MiXCR, one entry per CDR3 protein. The data hold around 370,000 distinct CDR3 sequences, with approximately 10% observed a single time. The material was PBMCs from the stem cell graft donor, obtained from the stem cell graft. Receptors originate from a human donor who donated a stem cell graft to a child with acute lymphoblastic leukemia.

This clonotype occurred a few times. V and J are TRBV4-3 and TRBJ2-7; D is ambiguous. The CDR3 covers 14 residues. Germline V gives CDR1 LGHNA, CDR2 YSLEER. Trimming stripped 0 bases from V and 6 bases from J, with 12 bases between. The CDR3 loop is CASSQDPSLREQYF. The CDR3 DNA reads TGCGCCAGCAGCCAAGATCCCTCTCTCCGCGAGCAGTACTTC.

The table lists this clonotype with a few counts. The rearrangement joins TRBV15 to TRBJ2-1; tentative D call: TRBD2 (5 bases). The CDR3 extends over 12 amino acids. Germline values: CDR1 LNHNV, CDR2 YYDKDF (reference sequence). Trimming cost V 5 bases and J 13 bases, with 15 bases left between them. CDR3 DNA sequence: TGTGCCACCAGCTTAAGAGGGCGACCCCAGTTCTTC. This codes for CATSLRGRPQFF.

This chain joins TRBV4-3 and TRBJ2-7, with D possibly TRBD1 on 6 matching bases. The CDR3 extends over 15 amino acids. Trimming cost V 1 base and J 2 bases, with 12 bases left between them. Germline CDR1 and CDR2: LGHNA and YSLEER. The CDR3 sequence is CASSQAAAGAYEQYF. The CDR3 nucleotides read TGCGCCAGCAGCCAAGCGGCGGCAGGGGCCTACGAGCAGTACTTC.

This clonotype was recorded a few times. The V call is TRBV7-2, the J call TRBJ1-4; weak D call: TRBD1 (5 bases). V was pared by 0 bases and J by 3 bases, with 8 bases between. Germline assignment: CDR1 SGHTA and CDR2 FQGNSA. The CDR3 sequence is 15 residues long. This chain's CDR3 is CASSLASGSNEKLFF. The CDR3, as DNA: TGTGCCAGCAGCTTAGCGTCAGGGTCTAATGAAAAACTGTTTTTT. The whole variable domain, filled in from reference TRBV7-2 and TRBJ1-4, reads GAGVSQSPSNKVTEKGKDVELRCDPISGHTALYWYRQSLGQGLEFLIYFQGNSAPDKSGLPSDRFSAERTGGSVSTLTIQRTQQEDSAVYLCASSLASGSNEKLFFGSGTQLSVL.

This clonotype was counted a few times. The chain links TRBV7-3 to TRBJ2-5; 9 bases agree with TRBD1. Trimming at V came to 5 bases and at J to 5 bases, leaving 9 bases not matched to a gene. The CDR3 has 15 amino acids. Germline CDR1 and CDR2: SGHTA and FQGTGA. As DNA, the CDR3 is TGTGCCAGCAGCAGATCCCCCGGACAGGGGGAGACCCAGTACTTC. Its translation is CASSRSPGQGETQYF.

The chain carries TRBV18 and TRBJ2-7, with D perhaps TRBD1 or TRBD2 (6 bases each). Deletions cut 1 base from V and 7 bases from J, with 14 bases between. Germline V CDR1 and CDR2: KGHSH, LQKENI. This CDR3 contains 14 residues. The CDR3 protein is CASSPLAGAGEQYF. The DNA of the CDR3 is TGTGCCAGCTCACCACTCGCAGGGGCGGGGGAGCAGTACTTC.

Many counts were recorded for this clonotype. As DNA, the CDR3 is TGCGCCAGCAGCCAAGATTTTCGGCAGGGCGCGCGGGTTACGCAGTATTTT. This sequence encodes CASSQDFRQGARVTQYF. The chain recombines TRBV4-3 with TRBJ2-3, with D possibly called TRBD1 or TRBD2 (5 bases each). V lost 0 bases to trimming and J lost 8 bases, with 21 bases between them. The CDR3 is made up of 17 amino acids. Germline loops: CDR1 LGHNA, CDR2 YSLEER.

This clonotype showed up just a few times. The chain is built from TRBV28 and TRBJ2-3; D ambiguous. Germline V gives CDR1 MDHEN, CDR2 SYDVKM. Trimming stripped 0 bases from V and 4 bases from J, with 11 bases between. CDR3 length: 15 amino acids. The CDR3 coding sequence is TGTGCCAGCAGTTTATGGGGCAGGATGGCAGATACGCAGTATTTT. As protein: CASSLWGRMADTQYF.

This clonotype occurred a few times. The V gene is TRBV20-1, the J gene TRBJ2-3; tentative D call: TRBD2 (6 bases). This CDR3 is 14 amino acids long. V was shortened by 3 bases and J by 6 bases, with 16 bases between the two germline ends. Germline V CDR1 and CDR2: DFQATT, SNEGSKA (reference sequence). The chain's CDR3 is CSARIGAGVDTQYF. The CDR3 DNA follows: TGCAGTGCTAGGATCGGAGCGGGTGTGGATACGCAGTATTTT.

In this sample, this clonotype turned up a few times. For the CDR3, the DNA is TGTGCCAGCAGCGCATCCGGGACTAGAGTCACAGATACGCAGTATTTT. Its translation: CASSASGTRVTDTQYF. The chain has TRBV7-9 and TRBJ2-3; 8 bases line up with TRBD2. There are 16 residues in the CDR3. Germline V gene lookup returns CDR1 SEHNR and CDR2 FQNEAQ (reference sequence). Trimming removed 5 bases from V and 2 bases from J; junction bases left unmatched: 9.

This clonotype has a handful of counts. In DNA form, the CDR3 reads TGCAGCGTTGAGGGGAAAGGAGGGGGCTACACCTTC. It yields the protein CSVEGKGGGYTF. V usage is TRBV29-1 and J usage is TRBJ1-2, with unresolved D. The CDR3 has 12 amino acids. V was cut by 3 bases and J by 8 bases, with 13 bases left in between. Germline CDR1 SQVTM, CDR2 ANQGSEA.

In its sample, this clonotype was seen a few times. V gene TRBV12-3 or TRBV12-4 combines with J gene TRBJ2-7; D perhaps matches TRBD2 (5 bases). The CDR3 sequence is 15 residues long. The V end was cut by 7 bases, the J end by 1 base, with 17 bases between. The CDR3 bases are TGTGCCAGCAATTTCCGGGGTAGTGGGTCCTACGAGCAGTACTTC. Translation gives CASNFRGSGSYEQYF.

Ten or more counts support this clonotype. The chain carries TRBV3-1 and TRBJ2-5; 9 bases match TRBD2. V was pared by 4 bases and J by 5 bases, with 11 bases of the junction left unmatched. Germline V gives CDR1 LGHDT, CDR2 YNNKEL (reference sequence). The CDR3 spans 16 residues. The CDR3 reads CASSRIPGLAGETQYF. CDR3 nucleotides: TGTGCCAGCAGCCGAATTCCGGGACTAGCAGGCGAGACCCAGTACTTC.

This clonotype was seen many times. This chain links TRBV5-1 with TRBJ2-5; weak D call: TRBD2 (5 bases). Germline V CDR1 and CDR2: SGHRS, YFSETQ. The CDR3 is made up of 13 amino acids. Trimming cost V 4 bases and J 2 bases, with 9 bases left between them. The CDR3 spells CASSTEGQETQYF. DNA of the CDR3: TGCGCCAGCAGCACCGAGGGACAAGAGACCCAGTACTTC.

This clonotype was observed a few times. This chain uses TRBV10-2 with TRBJ2-1; 7 bases map to TRBD2. Germline-derived CDR1 and CDR2 are WSHSY and SAAADI. The CDR3 consists of 14 residues. V gave up 5 bases and J gave up 6 bases; unmatched junction bases: 7. The CDR3 DNA follows: TGCGCCAGCAGTACCGCGGGAGAACTCAATGAGCAGTTCTTC. Translation: CASSTAGELNEQFF.

The sample holds a few counts of this clonotype. The gene calls are TRBV5-6 and TRBJ2-7; D gene ambiguous. The CDR3 contains 11 residues. CDR1 SGHDT and CDR2 YYEEEE come from the germline V gene. Trimming took 2 bases from V and 6 from J, leaving 6 bases between them. CDR3 sequence: CASSFGPEQYF. CDR3 bases: TGTGCCAGCAGCTTCGGACCCGAGCAGTACTTC.

The rearrangement joins TRBV7-9 to TRBJ2-1, with D tentatively TRBD2 (5 bases). This CDR3 region has 16 residues. V shed 1 base and J shed 0 bases, with 10 bases lying between them. CDR1 is SEHNR and CDR2 is FQNEAQ in the germline V gene (reference sequence). The CDR3 bases are TGTGCCAGCAGCTTAGAACGGGGTAGCTCCTACAATGAGCAGTTCTTC. Its protein product is CASSLERGSSYNEQFF.

A note on this clonotype: The junction and the germline gene differ at one end; a read error may be behind it. The rearrangement joins TRBV12-3 or TRBV12-4 to TRBJ2-7; D is unresolved. The length of the CDR3 is 13 residues. The CDR3 spells CARSLGDPYEQYF. The CDR3 DNA reads TGTGCCAGAAGTTTAGGAGACCCCTACGAGCAGTACTTC.

In this sample, this clonotype turned up many times. This chain links TRBV4-1 with TRBJ2-1; D unresolved. The CDR3 runs to 15 residues. Germline V gives CDR1 MGHRA, CDR2 YSYEKL. With 4 bases removed from V and 1 base from J, the gap between germline ends came to 11 bases. The CDR3 nucleotides are TGCGCCAGCAGCCTGGCAGATCGATCCTACAATGAGCAGTTCTTC. Its protein is CASSLADRSYNEQFF.

The J gene is TRBJ2-7, the V gene TRBV7-9, with a possible D match to TRBD2 (6 bases). Trimming took off 4 bases at V and 0 bases at J, with 16 bases between the two ends. The germline gives CDR1 SEHNR, CDR2 FQNEAQ (reference sequence). The CDR3 totals 16 residues. This CDR3 reads CASSSVGLRDSYEQYF. The CDR3 bases are TGTGCCAGCAGCTCAGTGGGACTCAGGGACTCCTACGAGCAGTACTTC. Full variable domain (outside the CDR3, taken from reference TRBV7-9 and TRBJ2-7): DTGVSQNPRHKITKRGQNVTFRCDPISEHNRLYWYRQTLGQGPEFLTYFQNEAQLEKSRLLSDRFSAERPKGSFSTLEIQRTEQGDSAMYLCASSSVGLRDSYEQYFGPGTRLTVT.

This clonotype occurred a few times. This chain connects TRBV10-1 to TRBJ1-1; possible D gene TRBD1, 6 bases. V gave up 1 base and J gave up 5 bases, with 20 bases separating them. CDR3 length: 17 residues. In germline, CDR1 is WNHNN, CDR2 SYGVQD (reference sequence). The CDR3: CASSELASSGARTEAFF. The CDR3 DNA is TGCGCCAGCAGTGAGTTGGCTTCCTCAGGGGCTCGGACTGAAGCTTTCTTT.